One sample yielded the 11 T cell receptor beta chains listed below, sequenced in a study of PD-L1 blockade in urothelial cancer. The data were produced by immunoSEQ multiplex PCR, yet TCRdb's version contains in-frame clones alone and is incomplete. The sample lists roughly 29,000 clones, approximately 80% seen once, with almost 3% in the top ten. Stated time point: peripheral blood 6 weeks after treatment start. The sample was PBMCs, taken around atezolizumab (anti-PD-L1) treatment. The receptor source for this set is an older man with urothelial cancer.

This rearrangement joins TRBV29-1 to TRBJ1-3, with 8 bases aligning to TRBD1. V lost 6 bases and J lost 2; bases outside the gene matches: 3. Germline CDR1 reads SQVTM; CDR2 reads ANQGSEA. The CDR3 contains 13 residues. For the CDR3, the DNA is TGCAGCGTAGTACAGGGGGCTGGAAACACCATATATTTT. Translating gives CSVVQGAGNTIYF.

This clone came up a few times. The rearrangement joins TRBV5-1 to TRBJ1-4, with D unclear. The ends were cut back, 0 bases at V and 2 bases at J, with 8 bases in the middle. The V gene's germline CDR1 is SGHRS and CDR2 YFSETQ. The CDR3 has 15 residues. This chain's CDR3 is CASSLGPSTNEKLFF. CDR3 nucleotides: TGCGCCAGCAGCTTGGGTCCGTCTACTAATGAAAAACTGTTTTTT.

The chain joins TRBV5-6 to TRBJ2-7, with D tentatively TRBD2 (5 bases). This CDR3 is built from 11 residues. Germline V lookup: CDR1 SGHDT, CDR2 YYEEEE. V was pared by 1 base and J by 12 bases, with 11 bases between. The CDR3 loop reads CASSLRGHAYF. CDR3 DNA sequence: TGTGCCAGCAGCTTGAGAGGGCACGCGTACTTC.

The CDR3 DNA follows: TGTGCCAGCAGCCGGTGGGGGGGGGCTGGCTACACCTTC. It encodes CASSRWGGAGYTF. The chain employs TRBV5-5 and TRBJ1-2; D is possibly TRBD1 (6 bases). The germline V gene encodes CDR1 SGHKS and CDR2 YYEKEE (reference sequence). With 4 bases removed from V and 7 bases from J, the gap between germline ends came to 14 bases. The CDR3 runs to 13 residues.

The chain joins TRBV5-4 to TRBJ2-1; 7 nucleotides agree with TRBD2. This CDR3 is built from 15 residues. V lost 6 bases to trimming and J lost 8 bases; unmatched junction nucleotides: 14. Germline CDR1 is SGHNT and CDR2 is YYREEE (reference sequence). For the CDR3, the DNA is TGTGCCAGCACCAGAAAGGCGGGAGTGCTAGATGAGCAGTTCTTC. The encoded protein is CASTRKAGVLDEQFF.

V and J are TRBV4-1 and TRBJ2-3, with D possibly TRBD1 on 6 matching bases. The length of the CDR3 is 18 residues. CDR1 MGHRA and CDR2 YSYEKL come from the germline V gene. Trimming shortened V by 0 bases and J by 2 bases, and 18 bases separated the two germline ends. In DNA form, the CDR3 reads TGCGCCAGCAGCCAAGATCGGCGTACCGGGACAAACACAGATACGCAGTATTTT. It encodes CASSQDRRTGTNTDTQYF.

The chain combines TRBV14 with TRBJ1-3, with a tentative D call TRBD1 (6 bases). This CDR3 has 17 amino acids. From germline, CDR1 is SGHDN and CDR2 FVKESK. V was cut by 2 bases and J by 2 bases, with 16 bases left in between. The CDR3 nucleotides are TGTGCCAGCAGCCAATCTCTGTTCAGGGGTGCTGGAAACACCATATATTTT. It codes for CASSQSLFRGAGNTIYF.

The chain combines TRBV7-2 with TRBJ2-3; D may be TRBD2 (6 bases). Looked up from germline, CDR1 is SGHTA and CDR2 is FQGNSA. V was clipped by 5 bases and J by 4 bases, with 16 bases between them. There are 15 residues in the CDR3. The CDR3 spells CASSRGEARPDTQYF. The CDR3 DNA reads TGTGCCAGCAGCCGAGGGGAGGCCAGGCCAGATACGCAGTATTTT. Together with reference TRBV7-2 and TRBJ2-3, the CDR3 gives the full variable domain: GAGVSQSPSNKVTEKGKDVELRCDPISGHTALYWYRQSLGQGLEFLIYFQGNSAPDKSGLPSDRFSAERTGGSVSTLTIQRTQQEDSAVYLCASSRGEARPDTQYFGPGTRLTVL.

The chain joins TRBV9 to TRBJ2-2, with 10 bases aligning to TRBD2. CDR1 and CDR2 from the germline V gene are SGDLS and YYNGEE. This CDR3 is 15 amino acids long. Trimming removed 1 base from V and 7 bases from J; junction bases left unmatched: 4. CDR3 residues: CASSVSGRGDGELFF. CDR3 nucleotides: TGTGCCAGCAGCGTAAGCGGGAGGGGAGACGGGGAGCTGTTTTTT. The variable domain in full, completed from reference TRBV9 and TRBJ2-2, reads DSGVTQTPKHLITATGQRVTLRCSPRSGDLSVYWYQQSLDQGLQFLIQYYNGEERAKGNILERFSAQQFPDLHSELNLSSLELGDSALYFCASSVSGRGDGELFFGEGSRLTVL.

This chain links TRBV4-2 with TRBJ1-4; TRBD1 matches at 9 bases. This CDR3 has 15 residues. Germline values: CDR1 LGHNA, CDR2 YNFKEQ. J lost 6 bases, V lost 4 bases, and 6 bases had no gene match. CDR3 residues: CASSLRQGGDEKLFF. CDR3 nucleotides: TGTGCCAGCAGCCTCCGACAGGGGGGGGATGAAAAACTGTTTTTT.

CDR3 in amino acids: CASSLGLAGVEQFF. The CDR3 coding sequence is TGTGCCAGCAGCCTGGGACTAGCGGGAGTTGAGCAGTTCTTC. The chain combines TRBV7-9 with TRBJ2-1; 14 bases are a match to TRBD2. From germline, CDR1 is SEHNR and CDR2 FQNEAQ (reference sequence). V lost 5 bases to trimming and J lost 9 bases; unmatched junction nucleotides: 3. The CDR3 runs to 14 residues.